This T cell receptor (beta chain) was recovered during a study of blood T cell repertoires in COVID-19. Study-wide background: Acute-phase and convalescent COVID-19 samples originated in the United States, Italy and Spain. From T cells, B-cell-depleted T cells, or PBMCs came the material, which was cDNA or gDNA.

In the study's own analysis: It was from reference gene primer amplification that nucleated cell counts were estimated. Here immunoSEQ multiplex PCR was the method, and the copy in TCRdb shows in-frame clones only, minus some. V and J calls and clone size are as listed in that table; D and trimming were resolved from the DNA. The data contain about 46,000 clones, roughly 91% of them singletons. The V gene end was trimmed by 6 bases and the J gene end by 4 bases; junction bases not matched to a gene: 12. The length of the CDR3 is 16 residues. The sample consisted of peripheral blood. The chain employs TRBV5-3 and TRBJ1-4, with 7 positions matching TRBD1. TRBV5-3 is annotated as an ORF whose role is uncertain. The sequence came from a man aged 45 to 65 with active COVID-19. CDR3 coding DNA: TGTGCCAGAAAAGGGACAGTTAAGTTATTTAATGAAAAACTGTTTTTT. It encodes CARKGTVKLFNEKLFF.